Listed here is a single TCR beta chain. The antigen remains unidentified. Sequencing used immunoSEQ multiplex PCR; TCRdb keeps in-frame clones, though not all of them. The table includes some 120,000 clones, 80% to 90% detected once. The source of the sample is a study of T cell responses to AZD1222 COVID-19 vaccine. Germline V gene sequence: CDR1 KGHDR, CDR2 SFDVKD. The trim removed 5 bases at V and 6 bases at J, leaving 12 bases unmatched. The CDR3 length is 16 residues. Overall study results and limits: As reported, nearly half of all spike-specific TCRs target variant regions that are unmutated.

This TCR derives from an adult in good health. The sequences come from peripheral blood, collected on day 0 of AZD1222 vaccination. The genes are TRBV24-1 and TRBJ1-2; 9 nucleotides align to TRBD1. In DNA, the CDR3 is TGTGCCACCAGTGCTAGCCGGGACAGGGTTTTAGATGGCTACACCTTC. Translating it yields CATSASRDRVLDGYTF.